Described below is a single T cell receptor (beta chain) sequence and its context. The antigen it recognizes is unknown. No much larger clone exists at a distance of one base, and base qualities are not known. With the immunoSEQ assay, which is a bias-controlled multiplex PCR relying on V- and J-specific primers, TCR beta CDR3 regions were amplified from genomic DNA. A proprietary barcode and Illumina adapter sequences were added to the CDR3 amplicons in a second PCR step. An Illumina MiSeq instrument was used to sequence the CDR3 libraries. As for the authors' bioinformatics: Export and quality control were handled in immunoSEQ Analyzer 3.0, while downstream analyses relied on R Bioconductor and Immunarch. Only productive rearrangements within the normalized downsampled data set were used in the calculation of repertoire metrics. In the normalized cohort, clonotypes with more than 5 templates were defined as pathologically expanded. The Inverse Simpson Index was used to measure repertoire diversity. CMV-specificity analyses were carried out on the non-normalized data set to capture all clonotypes. TCRdb mirrors the immuneACCESS table, restricted to in-frame sequences. Some clones are absent from its copies; in checked studies, under half trace to an unresolved V gene, and the reason for the others is unknown. The DNA gave D and trimming, while V, J and clone size come from that table. The sample table shows approximately 2,000 clones, and 89% are seen once. The ten largest clones add up to roughly 4% of the sample.

Reading from cysteine to phenylalanine, the CDR3 counts 14 amino acids. Left in the record is the CDR3 DNA by itself, 42 bases read in frame from the first base. The junction shows trimming of 0 bases on V and 1 base on J, plus 6 bases between the germline ends. From a lookup of the germline V gene, CDR1 and CDR2 are SGHRS and YFSETQ. These data are taken from a study of T cell clonotyping in hematopoietic cell transplantation (dated by TCRdb to about 2021). Some background on the complete study: A total of 135 blood samples were collected in the study from about 40 consecutive transplant recipients and their related donors. Recruitment of patients was conducted between September 2015 and early 2017, and follow-up was continued until late 2020 or death. General study outcomes and caveats: Recipient TCR diversity fell after transplant, with pathologically expanded clonotypes rising progressively from day 30 to day 180. Overlap with donor repertoires was found for only a small fraction of recipient repertoires, with over 97% found to appear de novo at the given depth. Donor and pretransplant recipient Inverse Simpson Index values predicted broader posttransplant TCR repertoire diversity. Sample size was limited, and cells were not sorted, so CD4 and CD8 repertoire contributions could not be separated.

Blood samples for TCR beta sequencing were provided by related transplant donors. Nuclei Lysis Solution was used to extract genomic DNA from fresh or cryopreserved unfractionated peripheral blood mononuclear cells. The receptor chain draws on TRBV5-1 and TRBJ2-3, with no confident D gene call. The origin of this receptor is a man aged 35 to 55 in good health. Some clones in this sample may be carry-over from other donors' samples. The sample taken for sequencing was peripheral blood mononuclear cells. The CDR3 protein is CASSLGTGTDTQYF. At the DNA level, the sequence is TGCGCCAGCAGCTTGGGAACTGGCACAGATACGCAGTATTTT.